This TCR beta chain was sequenced for a study of blood T cells in healthy people across ages. The CDR3 consists of 14 residues. CDR1 DFQATT and CDR2 SNEGSKA come from the germline V gene (reference sequence). Trimming pared 1 base from V and 3 bases from J, leaving 7 bases between. The second PCR ran roughly 7 to 12 cycles with a sample-barcoded 5' primer and J-beta primers. A single record per CDR3 protein comes from TCRdb applying MiXCR to the 5' RACE reads. The sample yields around 1,500,000 distinct CDR3 sequences, around two fifths seen once. The chain links TRBV20-1 to TRBJ2-6; D is unresolved. The sample consisted of blood. This sequence originates from a woman younger than 30 in good health. This CDR3 reads CSARVGGGANVLTF. CDR3 sequence (DNA): TGCAGTGCTAGAGTCGGCGGTGGGGCCAACGTCCTGACTTTC.